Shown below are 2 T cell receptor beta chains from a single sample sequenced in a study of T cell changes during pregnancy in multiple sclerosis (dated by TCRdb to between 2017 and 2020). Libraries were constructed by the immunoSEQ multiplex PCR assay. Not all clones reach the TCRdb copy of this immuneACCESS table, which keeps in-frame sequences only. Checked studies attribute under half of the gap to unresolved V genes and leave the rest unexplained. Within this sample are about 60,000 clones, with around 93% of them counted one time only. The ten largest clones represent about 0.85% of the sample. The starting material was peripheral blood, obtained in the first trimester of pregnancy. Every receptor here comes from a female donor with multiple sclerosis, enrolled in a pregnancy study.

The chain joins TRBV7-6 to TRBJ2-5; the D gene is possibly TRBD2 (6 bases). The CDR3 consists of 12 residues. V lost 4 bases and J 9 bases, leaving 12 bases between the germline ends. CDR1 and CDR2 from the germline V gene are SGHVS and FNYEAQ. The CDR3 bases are TGTGCCAGCAGCTCACCCTGGGGGGCCCAGTACTTC. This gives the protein CASSSPWGAQYF.

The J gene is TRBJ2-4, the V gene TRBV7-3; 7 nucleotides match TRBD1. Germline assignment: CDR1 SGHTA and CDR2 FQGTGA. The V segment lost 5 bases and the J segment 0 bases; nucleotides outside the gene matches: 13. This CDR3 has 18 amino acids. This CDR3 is CASSEGGPNKLAKNIQYF. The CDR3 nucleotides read TGTGCCAGCAGCGAAGGGGGCCCGAACAAACTAGCCAAAAACATTCAGTACTTC.